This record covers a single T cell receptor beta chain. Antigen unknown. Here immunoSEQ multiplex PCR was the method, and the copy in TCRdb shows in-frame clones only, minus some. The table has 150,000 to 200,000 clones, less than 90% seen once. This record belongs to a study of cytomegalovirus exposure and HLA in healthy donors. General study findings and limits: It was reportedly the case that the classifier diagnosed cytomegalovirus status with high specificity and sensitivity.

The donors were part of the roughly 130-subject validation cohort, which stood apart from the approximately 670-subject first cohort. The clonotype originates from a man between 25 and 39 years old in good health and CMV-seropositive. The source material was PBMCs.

The CDR3 sequence is CASSQNLGTSGEYEQYF. The CDR3 region has the DNA TGCGCCAGCAGCCAGAATCTTGGGACTAGCGGGGAATACGAGCAGTACTTC. The V call is TRBV4-3, the J call TRBJ2-7, with 13 bases matching TRBD2. Trimming at V came to 3 bases and at J to 4 bases, leaving 9 bases not matched to a gene. CDR1 is LGHNA, CDR2 YSLEER, per germline. This CDR3 has 17 amino acids.